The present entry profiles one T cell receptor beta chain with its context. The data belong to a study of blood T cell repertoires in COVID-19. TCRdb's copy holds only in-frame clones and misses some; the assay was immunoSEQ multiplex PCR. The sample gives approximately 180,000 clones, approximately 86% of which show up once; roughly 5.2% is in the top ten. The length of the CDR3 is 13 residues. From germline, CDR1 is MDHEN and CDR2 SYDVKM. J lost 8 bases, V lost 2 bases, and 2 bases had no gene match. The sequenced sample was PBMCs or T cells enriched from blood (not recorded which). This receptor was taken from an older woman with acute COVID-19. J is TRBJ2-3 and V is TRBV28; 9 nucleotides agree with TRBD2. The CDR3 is CASSLRTSVTQYF. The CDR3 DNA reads TGTGCCAGCAGTTTACGGACTAGCGTTACGCAGTATTTT.